The 29 T cell receptor beta chains reported below all come from one sample, sequenced in a study of regulatory T cells in long-lasting Graves disease (dated by TCRdb to 2020 to 2023). Receptor libraries were prepared by multiplex PCR. Reads for this sample came from an Illumina HiSeq 4000. To build TCR beta libraries, CDR3 regions were amplified by Arm-PCR using iRepertoire HTBI primers. TCRdb's own reprocessing of the public reads used fastp at Q25 and MiXCR and kept productive beta chains. CDR3 protein sequences are deduplicated, and each keeps its most common genes and DNA. Counted in this sample were 300,000 to 400,000 distinct CDR3 sequences; over 15% of them appeared once. The ten largest clones take up 25% to 30% of the sample. The time point label on this specimen signifies: newly diagnosed GD, antithyroid drugs for less than 3 months. RNA was extracted from PBMCs in TRIzol for both TCR sequencing and RNA sequencing.

This same sample was also taken into another study, of T cells in Graves' hyperthyroidism and ophthalmopathy.

The specimen comprised peripheral blood mononuclear cells (PBMCs), sampled at new diagnosis, from a patient treated with antithyroid drugs. The receptors were gathered from a man in his forties or fifties with Graves disease. Donor details come from another sample of the same person, matched by shared clones.

This clonotype was counted ten times or more. The J gene is TRBJ2-5, the V gene TRBV20-1; D is uncertain. Germline lookup yields CDR1 DFQATT and CDR2 SNEGSKA (reference sequence). V was clipped by 1 base and J by 3 bases, with 15 bases between them. CDR3 length: 15 residues. The CDR3 protein is CSARVIITAKETQYF. CDR3 bases: TGCAGTGCTAGAGTAATAATAACGGCGAAAGAGACCCAGTACTTC.

Comment on this clonotype: A much larger clone differs from this one at a single base, so this may be a read error. The rearrangement uses TRBV28 and TRBJ2-7; the D gene is possibly TRBD2 (6 bases). This CDR3 spans 15 amino acids. The germline V gene encodes CDR1 MDHEN and CDR2 SYDVKM. This CDR3 reads CASRRPGLVSYEEYF. DNA of the CDR3: TGTGCCAGCAGGCGTCCGGGACTTGTATCCTACGAGGAGTACTTC.

The chain combines TRBV20-1 with TRBJ1-2, with 10 bases matching TRBD1. Germline CDR1 DFQATT, CDR2 SNEGSKA (reference sequence). The CDR3 is 14 residues long. V gave up 2 bases and J gave up 4 bases; unmatched junction bases: 4. The CDR3 sequence: CSARLTGGGYGYTF. The CDR3 region has the DNA TGCAGTGCTAGATTGACAGGGGGCGGCTATGGCTACACCTTC.

V usage is TRBV6-2 or TRBV6-3 and J usage is TRBJ2-7; TRBD1 matches 9 bases. The CDR3 runs to 16 residues. Unmatched junction bases numbered 13, after V lost 8 bases and J lost 2 bases. Germline V CDR1 and CDR2: MNHEY, SVGEGT. In DNA form, the CDR3 reads TGTGCCAGCTCATTCCTTTCCGGGACAGGGCCCTACGAGCAGTACTTC. Residues: CASSFLSGTGPYEQYF.

This clonotype turned up a few times. The chain uses TRBV24-1 and TRBJ1-2; no reliable D call. The V end lost 4 bases, the J end lost 7 bases, and 15 bases lay between the germline ends. Looked up from germline, CDR1 is KGHDR and CDR2 is SFDVKD. The CDR3 spans 14 residues. The CDR3 loop reads CATSDSRTGFGYTF. The CDR3 region has the DNA TGTGCCACCAGTGACTCTCGGACGGGGTTTGGCTACACCTTC.

This clonotype was recorded many times. The final CDR3 position lacks the conserved phenylalanine or tryptophan, pointing to a likely read error. It is unclear where the CDR3 begins or ends on the DNA, so no DNA is shown, and the CDR3 is as TCRdb lists it. The chain has TRBV20-1 and TRBJ2-1. The germline gives CDR1 DFQATT, CDR2 SNEGSKA (reference sequence). The CDR3 totals 8 residues, both ends included. CDR3 amino acids: CSARVGTL.

This clonotype has a count of ten or more. This rearrangement joins TRBV6-2 or TRBV6-3 to TRBJ1-3, with TRBD1 matching over 8 bases. Unmatched junction bases numbered 10, after V lost 5 bases and J lost 1 base. Germline V gene lookup returns CDR1 MNHEY and CDR2 SVGEGT. There are 17 residues in the CDR3. The CDR3, as DNA: TGTGCCAGCAGTACTCTTCGACAGGGGCTATCTGGAAACACCATATATTTT. Translation: CASSTLRQGLSGNTIYF.

This clonotype was observed at least ten times. V and J are TRBV24-1 and TRBJ2-1, with D unresolved. The CDR3 has 16 amino acids. V gave up 4 bases and J gave up 4 bases, with 16 bases separating them. Per germline, CDR1 KGHDR and CDR2 SFDVKD. In nucleotides, the CDR3 is TGTGCCACCAGTGAGACTTTAGGCGGAAAATACAATGAGCAGTTCTTC. It is translated as CATSETLGGKYNEQFF.

This clonotype was picked up a small number of times. CDR3 coding DNA: TGCAGCGGAGGGAATTCGGCCTCCTACGAGCAGTACTTC. Its protein is CSGGNSASYEQYF. This sequence joins TRBV29-1 and TRBJ2-7; a possible D gene is TRBD2 (5 bases). The CDR3 has 13 residues. The germline CDR1 and CDR2 sequences are SQVTM and ANQGSEA. Trimming cost V 7 bases and J 0 bases, with 13 bases left between them.

This clonotype was recorded many times. This rearrangement joins TRBV14 to TRBJ2-1; 10 positions agree with TRBD1. V was pared by 3 bases and J by 7 bases, with 3 bases of the junction left unmatched. Germline values: CDR1 SGHDN, CDR2 FVKESK. This CDR3 spans 14 amino acids. This chain's CDR3 is CASSHRDRGNEQFF. The CDR3, as DNA: TGTGCCAGCAGCCATAGGGACAGGGGTAATGAGCAGTTCTTC.

This clonotype was seen a few times. The rearrangement joins TRBV28 to TRBJ2-6, with a tentative D call TRBD1 (5 bases). CDR3 size: 17 residues. V lost 4 bases and J lost 0, with 13 bases in between. CDR1 and CDR2 (germline): MDHEN, SYDVKM. The CDR3 here is CASSSAGLISGANVLTF. CDR3 nucleotide sequence: TGTGCCAGCAGTTCGGCAGGGCTAATCTCTGGGGCCAACGTCCTGACTTTC. The full variable domain, in which reference TRBV28 and TRBJ2-6 provide the parts outside the CDR3, is DVKVTQSSRYLVKRTGEKVFLECVQDMDHENMFWYRQDPGLGLRLIYFSYDVKMKEKGDIPEGYSVSREKKERFSLILESASTNQTSMYLCASSSAGLISGANVLTFGAGSRLTVL.

CDR3 DNA: TGTGCCAGCACCCCGGGGGCCGCAAATGAGCAGTTCTTC. It is translated as CASTPGAANEQFF. The chain employs TRBV5-5 and TRBJ2-1, with D perhaps TRBD1 or TRBD2 (6 bases each). The CDR3 is 13 amino acids. Germline CDR1 and CDR2: SGHKS and YYEKEE (reference sequence). V dropped 6 bases and J dropped 7 bases, with 14 bases sitting between them. Full variable domain (remainder filled in from reference TRBV5-5 and TRBJ2-1): DAGVTQSPTHLIKTRGQQVTLRCSPISGHKSVSWYQQVLGQGPQFIFQYYEKEERGRGNFPDRFSARQFPNYSSELNVNALLLGDSALYLCASTPGAANEQFFGPGTRLTVL.

This clonotype has at least ten counts. This chain uses TRBV2 with TRBJ1-6, with no clear D. The CDR3 runs to 13 residues. The V end lost 7 bases, the J end lost 10 bases, and 14 bases lay between the germline ends. Germline loops: CDR1 SNHLY, CDR2 FYNNEI. The CDR3 reads CASIAVGESPLHF. The CDR3 nucleotides read TGTGCCAGCATAGCGGTAGGCGAATCACCCCTCCACTTT.

This clonotype was recorded many times. The chain links TRBV2 to TRBJ1-2; D not resolved. V was clipped by 6 bases and J by 7 bases, with 9 bases between them. The germline gives CDR1 SNHLY, CDR2 FYNNEI. The CDR3 loop spans 11 amino acids. The CDR3 DNA reads TGTGCCAGCAGGGGGTTCGCTGGCTACACCTTC. Amino acids: CASRGFAGYTF.

The chain links TRBV6-5 to TRBJ2-7; D unclear. This CDR3 spans 14 amino acids. Trimming stripped 4 bases from V and 3 bases from J, with 13 bases between. Germline lookup yields CDR1 MNHEY and CDR2 SVGAGI. The CDR3 bases are TGTGCCAGCAGTTCTTGGTCCGGGCGCTACGAGCAGTACTTC. Translating it yields CASSSWSGRYEQYF.

This clonotype was counted at least ten times. This chain connects TRBV27 to TRBJ2-5; 10 positions match TRBD2. After removal of 6 bases from V and 4 bases from J, the junction contained 5 bases not matched to a gene. This CDR3 is 14 amino acids long. Germline CDR1 and CDR2: MNHEY and SMNVEV (reference sequence). The CDR3 sequence: CASSPLAGTETQYF. CDR3 coding DNA: TGTGCCAGCAGCCCACTAGCGGGGACAGAGACCCAGTACTTC.

The chain links TRBV5-1 to TRBJ2-1; 11 positions match TRBD2. CDR3 length equals 18 residues. V shed 0 bases and J 6 bases; nucleotides not matched to a gene: 11. Germline CDR1 and CDR2: SGHRS and YFSETQ. The chain's CDR3 is CASSLAFSGRAGRNEQFF. As DNA, the CDR3 is TGCGCCAGCAGCTTGGCATTTAGCGGGAGGGCCGGCCGCAATGAGCAGTTCTTC.

The rearrangement links TRBV7-3 to TRBJ2-3, with 13 bases identical to TRBD2. The CDR3 length is 16 residues. Germline lookup yields CDR1 SGHTA and CDR2 FQGTGA. Trimming removed 5 bases from V and 4 bases from J; junction bases left unmatched: 6. The CDR3, as DNA: TGTGCCAGCAGCCCCCGGACTAGCGGGGGTGCAGATACGCAGTATTTT. This gives the protein CASSPRTSGGADTQYF.

The chain joins TRBV7-3 to TRBJ2-7; D is unclear. The germline CDR1 and CDR2 sequences are SGHTA and FQGTGA. The CDR3 spans 15 residues. Trimming cost V 5 bases and J 2 bases, with 16 bases left between them. The CDR3 reads CASSLPGEGTYEQYF. CDR3 nucleotide sequence: TGTGCCAGCAGCCTACCTGGAGAAGGGACCTACGAGCAGTACTTC.

This clonotype was seen at least ten times. The chain carries TRBV12-3 or TRBV12-4 and TRBJ2-1; no clear D gene. The V gene lost 5 bases and the J gene lost 10 bases, with 9 bases spanning the gap. The CDR3 sequence is 11 residues long. CDR3 amino acids: CASSRPLEQFF. As DNA, the CDR3 is TGTGCCAGCAGTAGACCGCTGGAGCAGTTCTTC.

There are many counts of this clonotype. This chain joins TRBV5-6 and TRBJ2-2; D unclear. V gave up 3 bases and J gave up 4 bases, with 19 bases separating them. In germline, CDR1 is SGHDT, CDR2 YYEEEE. The CDR3 has 17 residues. As DNA, the CDR3 is TGTGCCAGCAGCTATGACCCGGGCAGTACGAGCACCGGGGAGCTGTTTTTT. This codes for CASSYDPGSTSTGELFF.

This chain uses TRBV9 with TRBJ2-1; D gene unclear. V lost 4 bases to trimming and J lost 5 bases, with 10 bases between them. The CDR3 runs to 13 residues. Per the germline V gene, CDR1 is SGDLS and CDR2 is YYNGEE. This chain's CDR3 is CASSQDLDNEQFF. The CDR3 DNA sequence: TGTGCCAGCAGCCAAGATCTCGACAATGAGCAGTTCTTC.

The sample holds many counts of this clonotype. This rearrangement joins TRBV18 to TRBJ1-6, with 12 positions matching TRBD1. The germline gives CDR1 KGHSH, CDR2 LQKENI. After removal of 4 bases from V and 6 bases from J, the junction contained 10 bases not matched to a gene. The CDR3 is 18 amino acids. The DNA for the CDR3 is TGTGCCAGCTCACACCGGGACAGGGGGCGCGAGGGTAATTCACCCCTCCACTTT. Translation gives CASSHRDRGREGNSPLHF.

This clonotype was found many times. V gene TRBV5-1 combines with J gene TRBJ2-7, with 7 bases matching TRBD1. The junction had 6 bases not matched to a gene; V was cut back by 0 bases and J by 3 bases. This CDR3 is 15 amino acids long. Per germline, CDR1 SGHRS and CDR2 YFSETQ. The CDR3 is CASSLAATGNYEQYF. The CDR3 DNA is TGCGCCAGCAGCTTGGCCGCGACAGGGAACTACGAGCAGTACTTC.

This clonotype occurred many times. An end of the junction does not agree with germline; a read error may underlie this. The chain carries TRBV6-1 and TRBJ1-4, with a weak D call TRBD1 (5 bases). CDR1 is MNHNS and CDR2 is SASEGT in the germline V gene. This CDR3 comprises 16 residues. The CDR3 region is CASTEGRRQLNEKLFF. The DNA for the CDR3 is TGTGCCAGCACTGAAGGGCGGCGACAGCTTAATGAAAAACTGTTTTTT.

There are many counts of this clonotype. This sequence joins TRBV2 and TRBJ1-1; D remains unclear. V lost 5 bases and J lost 2, with 9 bases in between. CDR3 length: 13 residues. CDR1 SNHLY and CDR2 FYNNEI come from the germline V gene. As DNA, the CDR3 is TGTGCCAGCAGTTCCCAAACTAACACTGAAGCTTTCTTT. Its translation is CASSSQTNTEAFF.

This clonotype appeared many times. The chain joins TRBV9 to TRBJ1-4; D gene ambiguous. The CDR3 length is 15 residues. Trimming removed 1 base at V and 6 bases at J, with 13 bases between. Germline assignment: CDR1 SGDLS and CDR2 YYNGEE. CDR3 protein: CASSVNPGTDEKLFF. CDR3 DNA: TGTGCCAGCAGCGTAAACCCCGGCACCGATGAAAAACTGTTTTTT.

Worth noting for this clonotype: One base away lies a much larger clone, so this may be a sequencing read error. The chain joins TRBV6-8 to TRBJ1-4; 7 bases align to TRBD1. This CDR3 is built from 15 residues. The germline CDR1 and CDR2 sequences are MNHGY and SAAAGT. Trimming removed 0 bases from V and 6 bases from J; junction bases left unmatched: 4. CDR3 coding DNA: TGTGCCAGCAGTTACTCGAATGACAGGGATGAAAAACTGTTTTTT. Protein product: CASSYSNDRDEKLFF.

This clonotype was counted ten times or more. V is TRBV5-6 and J is TRBJ1-5; D unclear. CDR1 is SGHDT, CDR2 YYEEEE, per germline. The CDR3 consists of 15 residues. The V end lost 1 base, the J end lost 5 bases, and 13 bases lay between the germline ends. CDR3 DNA sequence: TGTGCCAGCAGCTTGTGGGCCAGTTCGGATCAGCCCCAGCATTTT. Protein product: CASSLWASSDQPQHF.